This T cell receptor beta chain was sequenced during a study of cytomegalovirus exposure and HLA in healthy donors. Per the germline V gene, CDR1 is MNHEY and CDR2 is SMNVEV (reference sequence). J was trimmed by 8 bases and V by 2 bases; bases with no gene match: 7. CDR3 length equals 16 residues. Generated by immunoSEQ multiplex PCR, the TCRdb table keeps only in-frame clones and is missing some. The data show some 350,000 clones, with approximately 90% seen just once and over 1% held by the top ten. Comments on this clone: The antigen is not known.

Study-level results: The study listed approximately 170 cytomegalovirus-associated TCR beta chains.

This chain links TRBV27 with TRBJ2-1, with TRBD2 matching over 12 bases. Sequencing was performed on PBMCs. This receptor was obtained from a woman aged 25 to 39 in good health and CMV-seropositive. The DNA for the CDR3 is TGTGCCAGCAGTTTACGGAGACTAGCGGGAGCCCATGAGCAGTTCTTC. It codes for CASSLRRLAGAHEQFF.